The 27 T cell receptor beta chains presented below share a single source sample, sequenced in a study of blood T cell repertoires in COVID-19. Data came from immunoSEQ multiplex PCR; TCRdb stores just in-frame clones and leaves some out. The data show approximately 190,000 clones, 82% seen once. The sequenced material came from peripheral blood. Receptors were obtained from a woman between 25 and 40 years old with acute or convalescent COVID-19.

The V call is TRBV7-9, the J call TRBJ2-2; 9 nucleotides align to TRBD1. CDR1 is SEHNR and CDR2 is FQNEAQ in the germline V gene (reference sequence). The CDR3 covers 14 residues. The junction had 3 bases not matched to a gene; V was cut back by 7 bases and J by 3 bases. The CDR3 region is CASIGDRDTGELFF. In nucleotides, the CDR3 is TGTGCCAGCATAGGGGACAGGGACACCGGGGAGCTGTTTTTT.

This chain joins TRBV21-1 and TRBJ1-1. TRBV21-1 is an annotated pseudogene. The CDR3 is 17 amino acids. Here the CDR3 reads CASSNEHRESPSTEAFF. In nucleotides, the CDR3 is TGTGCCAGCAGCAACGAACACCGGGAAAGTCCCAGCACTGAAGCTTTCTTT.

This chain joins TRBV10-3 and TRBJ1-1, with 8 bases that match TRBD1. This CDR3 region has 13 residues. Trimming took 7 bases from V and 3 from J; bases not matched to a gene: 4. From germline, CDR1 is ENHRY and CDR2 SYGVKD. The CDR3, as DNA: TGTGCCATCAAGGACAGGGATGACACTGAAGCTTTCTTT. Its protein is CAIKDRDDTEAFF.

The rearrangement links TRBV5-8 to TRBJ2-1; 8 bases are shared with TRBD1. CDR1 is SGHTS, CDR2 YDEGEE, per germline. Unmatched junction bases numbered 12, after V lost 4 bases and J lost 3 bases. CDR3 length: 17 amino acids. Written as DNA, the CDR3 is TGTGCCAGCAGCGGAGACAACCGGGACAGGTTCTACAATGAGCAGTTCTTC. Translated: CASSGDNRDRFYNEQFF.

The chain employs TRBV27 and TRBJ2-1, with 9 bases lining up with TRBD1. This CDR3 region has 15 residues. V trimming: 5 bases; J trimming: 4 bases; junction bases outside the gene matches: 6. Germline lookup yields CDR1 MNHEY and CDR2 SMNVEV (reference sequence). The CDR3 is CASSRDRGSYNEQFF. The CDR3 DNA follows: TGTGCCAGCAGTCGAGACAGGGGGTCGTACAATGAGCAGTTCTTC.

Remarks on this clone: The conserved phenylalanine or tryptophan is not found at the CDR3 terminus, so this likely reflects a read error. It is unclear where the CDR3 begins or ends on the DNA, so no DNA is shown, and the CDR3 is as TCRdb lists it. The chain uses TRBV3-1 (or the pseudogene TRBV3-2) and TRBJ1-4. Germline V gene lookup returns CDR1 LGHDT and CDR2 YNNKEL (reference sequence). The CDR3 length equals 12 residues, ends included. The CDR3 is CASSQDGSRVKS.

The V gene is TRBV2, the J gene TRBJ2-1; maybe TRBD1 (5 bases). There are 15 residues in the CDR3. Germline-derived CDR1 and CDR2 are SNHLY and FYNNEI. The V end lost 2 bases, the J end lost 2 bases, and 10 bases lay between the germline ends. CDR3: CASSESPRAYNEQFF. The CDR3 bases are TGTGCCAGCAGTGAAAGCCCCAGGGCCTACAATGAGCAGTTCTTC.

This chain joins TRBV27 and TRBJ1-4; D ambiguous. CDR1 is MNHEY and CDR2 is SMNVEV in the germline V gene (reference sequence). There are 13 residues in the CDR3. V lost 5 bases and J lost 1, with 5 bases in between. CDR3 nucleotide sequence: TGTGCCAGCAGTCCTTTAACTAATGAAAAACTGTTTTTT. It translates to CASSPLTNEKLFF.

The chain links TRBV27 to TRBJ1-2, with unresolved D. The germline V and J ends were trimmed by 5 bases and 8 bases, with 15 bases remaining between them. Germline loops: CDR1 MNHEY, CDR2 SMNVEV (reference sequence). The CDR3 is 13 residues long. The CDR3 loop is CASSPFRSGGYTF. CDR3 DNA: TGTGCCAGCAGTCCCTTTAGAAGCGGGGGCTACACCTTC.

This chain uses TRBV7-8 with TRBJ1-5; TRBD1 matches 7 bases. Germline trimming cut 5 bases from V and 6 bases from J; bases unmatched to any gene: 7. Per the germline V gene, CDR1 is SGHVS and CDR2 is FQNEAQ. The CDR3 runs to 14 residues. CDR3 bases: TGTGCCAGCAGCGCCTACAGGGGAGGTCAGCCCCAGCATTTT. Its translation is CASSAYRGGQPQHF.

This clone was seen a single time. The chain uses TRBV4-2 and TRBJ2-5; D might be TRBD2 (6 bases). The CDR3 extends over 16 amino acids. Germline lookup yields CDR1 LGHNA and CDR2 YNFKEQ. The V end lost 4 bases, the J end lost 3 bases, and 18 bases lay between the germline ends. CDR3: CASSPSVPGVKETQYF. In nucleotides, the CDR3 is TGTGCCAGCAGCCCCTCGGTTCCGGGAGTTAAAGAGACCCAGTACTTC.

The CDR3 loop reads CASRGQGRVQPQHF. The CDR3 DNA follows: TGTGCCAGCAGAGGACAGGGAAGAGTTCAGCCCCAGCATTTT. The chain has TRBV28 and TRBJ1-5, with 8 bases aligning to TRBD1. Trimming removed 6 bases from V and 6 bases from J; junction bases left unmatched: 7. The CDR3 contains 14 residues. Germline V gene lookup returns CDR1 MDHEN and CDR2 SYDVKM.

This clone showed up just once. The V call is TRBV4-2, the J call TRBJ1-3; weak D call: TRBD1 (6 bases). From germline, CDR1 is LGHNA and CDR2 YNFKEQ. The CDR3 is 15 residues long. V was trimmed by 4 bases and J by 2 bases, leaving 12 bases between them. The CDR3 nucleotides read TGTGCCAGCAGCCCGCCCGGGACAACTGGAAACACCATATATTTT. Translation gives CASSPPGTTGNTIYF.

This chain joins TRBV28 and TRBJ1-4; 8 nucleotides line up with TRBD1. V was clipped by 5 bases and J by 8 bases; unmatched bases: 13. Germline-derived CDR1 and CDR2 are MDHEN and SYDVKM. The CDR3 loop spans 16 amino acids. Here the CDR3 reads CASSAGGAGTTEKLFF. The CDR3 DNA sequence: TGTGCCAGCAGTGCAGGGGGCGCGGGGACAACAGAAAAACTGTTTTTT.

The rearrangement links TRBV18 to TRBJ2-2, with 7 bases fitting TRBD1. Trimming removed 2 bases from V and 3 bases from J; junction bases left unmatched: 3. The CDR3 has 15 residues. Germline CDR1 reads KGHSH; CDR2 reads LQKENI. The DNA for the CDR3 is TGTGCCAGCTCACCAAGCAGGGGGTACACCGGGGAGCTGTTTTTT. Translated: CASSPSRGYTGELFF. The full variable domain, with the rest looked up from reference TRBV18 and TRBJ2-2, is NAGVMQNPRHLVRRRGQEARLRCSPMKGHSHVYWYRQLPEEGLKFMVYLQKENIIDESGMPKERFSAEFPKEGPSILRIQQVVRGDSAAYFCASSPSRGYTGELFFGEGSRLTVL.

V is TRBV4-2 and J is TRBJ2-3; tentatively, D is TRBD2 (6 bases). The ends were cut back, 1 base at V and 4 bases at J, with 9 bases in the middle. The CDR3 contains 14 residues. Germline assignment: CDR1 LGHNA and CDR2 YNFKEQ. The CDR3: CASSQGGVADTQYF. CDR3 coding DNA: TGTGCCAGCAGCCAAGGCGGGGTCGCAGATACGCAGTATTTT.

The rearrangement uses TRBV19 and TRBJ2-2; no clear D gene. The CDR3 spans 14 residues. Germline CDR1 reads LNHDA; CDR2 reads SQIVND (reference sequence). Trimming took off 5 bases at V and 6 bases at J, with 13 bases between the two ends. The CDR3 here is CASSAWSGSGELFF. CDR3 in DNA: TGTGCCAGTAGTGCGTGGTCGGGTTCCGGGGAGCTGTTTTTT.

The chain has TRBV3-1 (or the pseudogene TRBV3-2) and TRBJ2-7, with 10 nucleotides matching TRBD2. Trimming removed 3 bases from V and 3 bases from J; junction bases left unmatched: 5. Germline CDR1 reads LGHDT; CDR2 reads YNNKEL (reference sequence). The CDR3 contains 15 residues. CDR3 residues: CASSHTGTSDYEQYF. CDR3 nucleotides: TGTGCCAGCAGCCACACCGGGACTAGCGACTACGAGCAGTACTTC.

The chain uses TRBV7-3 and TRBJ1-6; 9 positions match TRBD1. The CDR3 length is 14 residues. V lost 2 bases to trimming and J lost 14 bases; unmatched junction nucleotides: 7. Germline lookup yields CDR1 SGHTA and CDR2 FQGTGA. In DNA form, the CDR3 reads TGTGCCAGCAGCTTAGGACAGGGGCCCGGGACCCTCCACTTT. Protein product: CASSLGQGPGTLHF.

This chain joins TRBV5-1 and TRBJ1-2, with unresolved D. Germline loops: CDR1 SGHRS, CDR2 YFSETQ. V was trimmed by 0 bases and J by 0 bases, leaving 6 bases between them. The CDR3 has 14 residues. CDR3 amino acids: CASSLEGANYGYTF. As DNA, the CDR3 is TGCGCCAGCAGCTTGGAAGGAGCTAACTATGGCTACACCTTC.

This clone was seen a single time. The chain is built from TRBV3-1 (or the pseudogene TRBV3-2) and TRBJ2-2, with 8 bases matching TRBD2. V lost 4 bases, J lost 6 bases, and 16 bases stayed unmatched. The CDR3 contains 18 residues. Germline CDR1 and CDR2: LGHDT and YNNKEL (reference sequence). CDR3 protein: CASSPPSSGSKRAGELFF. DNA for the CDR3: TGTGCCAGCAGCCCCCCCTCCAGCGGGAGTAAGAGGGCCGGGGAGCTGTTTTTT.

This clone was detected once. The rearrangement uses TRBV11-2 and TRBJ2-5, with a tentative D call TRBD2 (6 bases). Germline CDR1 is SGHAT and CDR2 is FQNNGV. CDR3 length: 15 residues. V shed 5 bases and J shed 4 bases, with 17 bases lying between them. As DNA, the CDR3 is TGTGCCAGCAGCCCAGCAAGAGCCGGGGGAGAGACCCAGTACTTC. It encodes CASSPARAGGETQYF.

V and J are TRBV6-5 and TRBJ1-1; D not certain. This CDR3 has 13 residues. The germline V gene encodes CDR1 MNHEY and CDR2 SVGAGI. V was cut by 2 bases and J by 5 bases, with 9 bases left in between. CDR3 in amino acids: CASSYKYKTEAFF. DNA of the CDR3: TGTGCCAGCAGTTACAAGTACAAAACTGAAGCTTTCTTT.

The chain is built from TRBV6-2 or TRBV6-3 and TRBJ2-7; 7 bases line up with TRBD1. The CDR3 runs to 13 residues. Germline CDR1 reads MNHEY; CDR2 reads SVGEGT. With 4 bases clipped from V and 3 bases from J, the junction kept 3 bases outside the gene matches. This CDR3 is CASSFGTVYEQYF. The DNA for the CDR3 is TGTGCCAGCAGTTTTGGGACAGTCTACGAGCAGTACTTC.

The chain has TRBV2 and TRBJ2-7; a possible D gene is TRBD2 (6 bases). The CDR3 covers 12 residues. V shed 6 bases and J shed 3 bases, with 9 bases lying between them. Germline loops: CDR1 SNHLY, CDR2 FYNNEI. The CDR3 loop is CASREGLYEQYF. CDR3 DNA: TGTGCCAGCAGGGAGGGTCTCTACGAGCAGTACTTC. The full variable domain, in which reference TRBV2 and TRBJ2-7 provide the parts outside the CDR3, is EPEVTQTPSHQVTQMGQEVILRCVPISNHLYFYWYRQILGQKVEFLVSFYNNEISEKSEIFDDQFSVERPDGSNFTLKIRSTKLEDSAMYFCASREGLYEQYFGPGTRLTVT.

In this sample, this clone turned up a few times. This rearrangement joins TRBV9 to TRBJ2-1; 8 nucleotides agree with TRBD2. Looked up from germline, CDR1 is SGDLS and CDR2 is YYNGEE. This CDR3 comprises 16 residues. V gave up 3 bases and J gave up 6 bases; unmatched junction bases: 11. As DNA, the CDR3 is TGTGCCAGCAGCGGTAGCGGGACCTACCGGGGCAATGAGCAGTTCTTC. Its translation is CASSGSGTYRGNEQFF.

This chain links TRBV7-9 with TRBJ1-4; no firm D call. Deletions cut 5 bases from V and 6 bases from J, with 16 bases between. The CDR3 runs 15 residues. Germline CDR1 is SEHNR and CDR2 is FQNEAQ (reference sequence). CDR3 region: CASSKYNGKYEKLFF. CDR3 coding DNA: TGTGCCAGCAGCAAGTATAACGGGAAGTATGAAAAACTGTTTTTT.